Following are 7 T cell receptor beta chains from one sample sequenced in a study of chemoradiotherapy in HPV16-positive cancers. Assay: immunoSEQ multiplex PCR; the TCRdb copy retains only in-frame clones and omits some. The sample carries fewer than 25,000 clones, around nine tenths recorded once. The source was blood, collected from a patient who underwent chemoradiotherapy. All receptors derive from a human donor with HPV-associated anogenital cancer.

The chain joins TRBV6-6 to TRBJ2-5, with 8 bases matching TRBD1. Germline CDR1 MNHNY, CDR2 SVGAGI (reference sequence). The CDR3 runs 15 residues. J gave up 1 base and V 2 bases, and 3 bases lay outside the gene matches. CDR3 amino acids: CASSYTTGGQETQYF. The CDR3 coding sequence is TGTGCCAGCAGTTACACAACAGGGGGCCAAGAGACCCAGTACTTC.

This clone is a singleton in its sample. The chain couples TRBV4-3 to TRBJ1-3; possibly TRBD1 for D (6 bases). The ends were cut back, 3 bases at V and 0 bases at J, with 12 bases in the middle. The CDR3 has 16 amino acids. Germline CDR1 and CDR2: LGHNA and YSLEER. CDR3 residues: CASSHIGGNSGNTIYF. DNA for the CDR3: TGCGCCAGCAGCCACATAGGGGGGAACTCTGGAAACACCATATATTTT.

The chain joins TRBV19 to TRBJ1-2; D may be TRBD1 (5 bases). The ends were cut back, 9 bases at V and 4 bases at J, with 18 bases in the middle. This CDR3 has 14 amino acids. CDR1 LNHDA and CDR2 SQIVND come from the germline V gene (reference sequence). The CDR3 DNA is TGTGCCAGCACTCGGGACCGCCGTTTCTATGGCTACACCTTC. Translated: CASTRDRRFYGYTF.

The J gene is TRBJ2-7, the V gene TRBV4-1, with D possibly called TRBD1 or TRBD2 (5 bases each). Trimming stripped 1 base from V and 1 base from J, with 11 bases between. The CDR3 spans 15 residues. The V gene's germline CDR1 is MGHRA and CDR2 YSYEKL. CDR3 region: CASSQAMGESYEQYF. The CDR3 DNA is TGCGCCAGCAGCCAAGCTATGGGGGAATCCTACGAGCAGTACTTC.

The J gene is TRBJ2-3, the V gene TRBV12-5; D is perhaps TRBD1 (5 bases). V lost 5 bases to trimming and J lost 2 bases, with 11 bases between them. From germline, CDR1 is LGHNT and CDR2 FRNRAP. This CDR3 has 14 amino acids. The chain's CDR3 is CASGRDSHTDTQYF. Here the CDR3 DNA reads TGTGCTAGTGGTCGCGACAGTCACACAGATACGCAGTATTTT.

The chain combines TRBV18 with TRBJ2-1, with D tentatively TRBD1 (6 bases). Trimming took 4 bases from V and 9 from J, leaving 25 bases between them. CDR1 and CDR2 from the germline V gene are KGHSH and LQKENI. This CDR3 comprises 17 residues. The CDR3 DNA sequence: TGTGCCAGCTCACTATTTTCAGGGGTCGACCGGCTGACTGAGCAGTTCTTC. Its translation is CASSLFSGVDRLTEQFF.

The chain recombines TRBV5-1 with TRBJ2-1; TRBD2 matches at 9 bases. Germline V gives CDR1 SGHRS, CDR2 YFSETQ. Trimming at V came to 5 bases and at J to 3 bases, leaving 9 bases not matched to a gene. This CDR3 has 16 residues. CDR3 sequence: CASSHSGGIIYNEQFF. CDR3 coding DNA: TGCGCCAGCAGTCACAGCGGGGGGATAATCTACAATGAGCAGTTCTTC.